A selection of T cell receptor beta chains follows, all from one sample in a study of cytomegalovirus exposure and HLA in healthy donors. The method was immunoSEQ multiplex PCR; TCRdb's version includes in-frame clones alone and lacks a portion of them. This table holds 100,000 or so clones, about three quarters found once. The specimen was PBMCs. Receptors were obtained from a woman in her 40s in good health and CMV-seropositive. The CDR3 runs from the conserved cysteine through the conserved F or W. The D gene is left open where the match is weak. Clone sizes are given selectively: once, few, many, or a class where the clone is expanded.

v_call,j_call,d_call,clone_size,cdr3_aa,cdr3_nt
TRBV6-6,TRBJ2-7,TRBD1,once,CASRNRGSYEQYF,TGTGCCAGCAGGAACAGGGGGTCCTACGAGCAGTACTTC
TRBV5-1,TRBJ2-1,-,-,CASSRFGPPNEQFF,TGCGCCAGCAGTCGATTTGGCCCGCCTAATGAGCAGTTCTTC
TRBV5-1,TRBJ2-3,-,-,CASKARGTSTDTQYF,TGCGCCAGCAAGGCCCGCGGGACTAGCACAGATACGCAGTATTTT
TRBV7-2,TRBJ1-5,-,-,CASSLLHRVDQPQHF,TGTGCCAGCAGCTTACTCCACAGGGTAGACCAGCCCCAGCATTTT
TRBV2,TRBJ2-1,TRBD1,few,CASSRDRVSSYNEQFF,TGTGCCAGCAGCAGGGACAGGGTGAGCTCCTACAATGAGCAGTTCTTC
TRBV13,TRBJ2-7,-,once,CASSARSPSYEQYF,TGTGCCAGCAGCGCCAGGTCACCGTCCTACGAGCAGTACTTC
TRBV5-6,TRBJ1-5,-,-,CASSPGRSGQPQHF,TGTGCCAGCAGCCCGGGTAGGTCCGGACAGCCCCAGCATTTT
TRBV2,TRBJ2-3,TRBD1,-,CASRISTGGIQLDTQYF,TGTGCCAGCAGGATCTCCACAGGGGGGATTCAATTGGATACGCAGTATTTT
TRBV2,TRBJ2-3,TRBD2,-,CASQPLAGNTDTQYF,TGTGCCAGCCAACCACTAGCGGGAAACACAGATACGCAGTATTTT
TRBV5-1,TRBJ1-2,-,-,CASSPAGDDYGYTF,TGCGCCAGCAGCCCGGCGGGGGATGACTATGGCTACACCTTC
TRBV5-1,TRBJ2-7,TRBD1,-,CASSLGSRQGSYEQYF,TGCGCCAGCAGCCTAGGAAGCAGACAGGGCTCCTACGAGCAGTACTTC
TRBV6-6,TRBJ2-4,-,-,CASSSGLAKNIQYF,TGTGCCAGCAGTAGCGGGCTAGCCAAAAACATTCAGTACTTC
TRBV7-9,TRBJ2-1,TRBD2,-,CSSSITSGTSPNEQFF,TGTTCCAGCAGCATAACTTCCGGGACTAGCCCCAATGAGCAGTTCTTC
TRBV7-9,TRBJ2-7,-,-,CASSSGAGYEQYF,TGTGCCAGCAGCTCTGGGGCCGGGTACGAGCAGTACTTC
TRBV5-4,TRBJ2-3,TRBD2,-,CASSFEGGPSDTQYF,TGTGCCAGCAGCTTCGAGGGAGGGCCATCAGATACGCAGTATTTT
TRBV11-3,TRBJ1-2,-,-,CASSSRGNYGYTF,TGTGCCAGCAGCTCAAGGGGGAACTATGGCTACACCTTC
TRBV11-3,TRBJ2-1,-,few,CASSLGVLASSYNEQFF,TGTGCCAGCAGCTTAGGAGTTTTAGCGAGCTCCTACAATGAGCAGTTCTTC
TRBV5-1,TRBJ2-1,TRBD2,-,CASSFGGSSYNEQFF,TGCGCCAGCAGCTTCGGCGGGAGCTCCTACAATGAGCAGTTCTTC
TRBV6-6,TRBJ2-7,-,-,CASSYSDAGEQYF,TGTGCCAGCAGTTACTCCGACGCGGGCGAGCAGTACTTC
TRBV7-9,TRBJ2-2,TRBD1,-,CASSPGQGGSGELFF,TGTGCCAGCAGCCCGGGACAGGGGGGGTCCGGGGAGCTGTTTTTT
TRBV7-9,TRBJ2-4,TRBD1,-,CASSLRGQAPINIQYF,TGTGCCAGCAGCTTAAGGGGACAGGCGCCAATAAACATTCAGTACTTC
TRBV7-2,TRBJ2-7,TRBD2,once,CASRGASGRVDEQYF,TGTGCCAGTCGGGGGGCTAGCGGGAGGGTCGACGAGCAGTACTTC
TRBV7-9,TRBJ1-4,-,few,CASSLSRGNEKLFF,TGTGCCAGCAGCTTATCCAGGGGTAATGAAAAACTGTTTTTT
TRBV29-1,TRBJ2-1,-,once,CSVVPSSSLLSNEQFF,TGCAGCGTTGTTCCCTCCTCTAGCCTATTGTCCAATGAGCAGTTCTTC
TRBV7-2,TRBJ2-1,TRBD2,-,CASSLEGFSGSDEQFF,TGTGCCAGCAGCTTAGAAGGGTTTAGCGGGAGCGATGAGCAGTTCTTC
TRBV9,TRBJ2-3,TRBD2,-,CASNPAGRETDTQYF,TGTGCCAGCAACCCAGCGGGGAGAGAGACAGATACGCAGTATTTT
TRBV7-8,TRBJ1-1,-,few,CASSPGYDTEAFF,TGTGCCAGCAGCCCAGGGTATGACACTGAAGCTTTCTTT
TRBV11-3,TRBJ2-1,TRBD2,-,CASSFIAGVVGSYNEQFF,TGTGCCAGCAGCTTTATTGCGGGAGTGGTCGGGTCCTACAATGAGCAGTTCTTC
TRBV2,TRBJ1-5,TRBD1,-,CASSEATGDQPQHF,TGTGCCAGCAGTGAAGCGACAGGGGATCAGCCCCAGCATTTT
TRBV6-5,TRBJ1-5,-,few,CASSDGQRNQPQHF,TGTGCCAGCAGTGATGGACAGCGCAATCAGCCCCAGCATTTT
TRBV29-1,TRBJ2-6,TRBD1,-,CSVRDREAGANVLTF,TGCAGCGTCCGCGACAGGGAAGCTGGGGCCAACGTCCTGACTTTC
TRBV27,TRBJ2-3,TRBD2,-,CASSLDAGASSDDTQYF,TGTGCCAGCAGTTTGGATGCGGGAGCTTCTTCAGATGATACGCAGTATTTT
TRBV2,TRBJ2-7,-,-,CASETGSSYEQYF,TGTGCCAGCGAGACGGGAAGCTCCTACGAGCAGTACTTC
TRBV27,TRBJ1-3,TRBD1,-,CASSPRGQAAGNTIYF,TGTGCCAGCAGTCCCAGGGGACAGGCGGCTGGAAACACCATATATTTT
TRBV5-4,TRBJ2-3,TRBD2,-,CASSRKRGDVDTQYF,TGTGCCAGCAGCCGAAAACGGGGGGACGTGGATACGCAGTATTTT
TRBV27,TRBJ2-3,-,-,CASILLDTQYF,TGTGCCAGCATCCTTCTAGATACGCAGTATTTT
TRBV28,TRBJ1-2,-,-,CASSLSGPGYTF,TGTGCCAGCAGTTTATCAGGGCCTGGCTACACCTTC
TRBV30,TRBJ2-2,-,-,CAWSVGDPNTGELFF,TGTGCCTGGAGTGTCGGGGATCCGAACACCGGGGAGCTGTTTTTT
TRBV9,TRBJ2-1,TRBD2,-,CASSVSSGSKNEQFF,TGTGCCAGCAGCGTATCCAGCGGGAGTAAAAATGAGCAGTTCTTC
TRBV6-4,TRBJ2-1,-,-,CASSDSPSITYNEQFF,TGTGCCAGCAGTGACTCTCCTTCAATCACTTACAATGAGCAGTTCTTC
TRBV15,TRBJ1-5,-,-,CATSNRQYNQPQHF,TGTGCCACCAGCAACAGACAGTACAATCAGCCCCAGCATTTT
TRBV14,TRBJ2-7,-,-,CASSHGRGWDFHYYEQYF,TGTGCCAGCAGCCATGGTCGGGGCTGGGACTTCCATTACTACGAGCAGTACTTC
TRBV2,TRBJ2-3,TRBD1,-,CASSVDRLRDTQYF,TGTGCCAGCAGTGTGGACAGGCTGCGAGATACGCAGTATTTT
TRBV4-1,TRBJ1-2,-,-,CASSQETGDYGYTF,TGCGCCAGCAGCCAAGAAACGGGGGACTATGGCTACACCTTC
TRBV6-1,TRBJ2-3,-,-,CASSEWVSAATDTQYF,TGTGCCAGCAGTGAATGGGTTAGCGCCGCCACAGATACGCAGTATTTT
TRBV7-3,TRBJ2-2,-,few,CASSLSGNTGELFF,TGTGCCAGCAGCCTGAGCGGGAACACCGGGGAGCTGTTTTTT
TRBV10-3,TRBJ1-5,-,-,CAISRRDNQPQHF,TGTGCCATCAGTCGACGGGACAATCAGCCCCAGCATTTT
TRBV30,TRBJ2-3,TRBD1,-,CAWEPSGGPSTDTQYF,TGTGCCTGGGAACCGTCAGGGGGCCCGAGCACAGATACGCAGTATTTT
TRBV4-3,TRBJ2-1,TRBD1,-,CASSPRTGGYNEQFF,TGCGCCAGCAGCCCACGAACAGGGGGCTACAATGAGCAGTTCTTC
TRBV27,TRBJ2-5,-,-,CASSPLRRYQETQYF,TGTGCCAGCAGTCCCCTCCGCAGGTACCAAGAGACCCAGTACTTC
TRBV29-1,TRBJ2-4,-,-,CSVEERAGSKNIQYF,TGCAGCGTTGAAGAAAGGGCGGGGTCCAAAAACATTCAGTACTTC
TRBV5-4,TRBJ2-7,-,-,CASSFQGSYEQYF,TGTGCCAGCAGCTTTCAGGGATCCTACGAGCAGTACTTC
TRBV6-1,TRBJ2-2,TRBD2,few,CASSVTSGSETGELFF,TGTGCCAGCAGTGTGACTAGCGGGAGTGAAACCGGGGAGCTGTTTTTT
TRBV19,TRBJ1-5,-,-,CASSITFPPQPQHF,TGTGCCAGTAGTATTACATTCCCACCGCAGCCCCAGCATTTT
TRBV18,TRBJ1-5,TRBD1,-,CASSPDRGHGQPQHF,TGTGCCAGCTCCCCCGACAGGGGACATGGTCAGCCCCAGCATTTT
TRBV6-6,TRBJ2-7,TRBD1,-,CASSYYAGTGEYEQYF,TGTGCCAGCAGTTACTACGCCGGGACAGGGGAGTACGAGCAGTACTTC
TRBV6-4,TRBJ2-2,-,-,CASKVGTGDTGELFF,TGTGCCAGCAAAGTGGGAACCGGGGACACCGGGGAGCTGTTTTTT
TRBV7-2,TRBJ2-2,TRBD2,-,CATGAGGRAPGVGELFF,TGTGCCACCGGGGCTGGCGGGAGGGCCCCGGGGGTCGGGGAGCTGTTTTTT
TRBV14,TRBJ1-1,-,-,CASSPSMNTEAFF,TGTGCCAGCAGCCCCAGTATGAACACTGAAGCTTTCTTT